This T cell receptor beta chain was observed in a study of blood T cell repertoires in COVID-19. Trimming at V came to 11 bases and at J to 2 bases, leaving 11 bases not matched to a gene. The V gene's germline CDR1 is MNHEY and CDR2 SVGAGI. This CDR3 contains 14 residues. In the original analysis: Counts of nucleated cells, estimated from reference gene primer amplification, were obtained. This table comes from immunoSEQ multiplex PCR, and its TCRdb copy is limited to in-frame clones, with some not included. V and J calls plus clone size are reproduced from that table; the DNA served to infer D and trimming. The repertoire holds about 310,000 clones, with about 89% as singletons.

The genes are TRBV6-5 and TRBJ1-1, with 7 bases matching TRBD1. Sequenced: PBMCs or T cells enriched from blood (not recorded which). The sequence came from a man aged 60 to 69 who had recovered from COVID-19. DNA for the CDR3: TGTGCCGCACCAAACAGGGGACTCAACACTGAAGCTTTCTTT. Translation gives CAAPNRGLNTEAFF.